This T cell receptor beta chain derives from a study of CD8 T cells in ankylosing spondylitis. Quantitative molecular-barcoded 5'-RACE generated the TCR beta libraries. TCRdb re-derived calls from the 5' RACE reads in MiXCR, one entry per CDR3 protein. The data show about 69,000 distinct CDR3 sequences, roughly 5.3% seen once. Study conclusions and caveats: Reportedly, matched ankylosing spondylitis synovial fluid was significantly enriched for disease-linked clones. About 8 highly homologous variants formed a TCR beta motif that appeared characteristic of ankylosing spondylitis blood.

At least ten counts were recorded for this clonotype. Its antigen is not known. This CDR3 spans 15 amino acids. Trimming cost V 2 bases and J 2 bases, with 9 bases left between them. The germline CDR1 and CDR2 sequences are SGHVS and FQNEAQ. The chain combines TRBV7-8 with TRBJ1-4; D gene uncertain. The TCR was taken from a male donor with ankylosing spondylitis or in good health (not recorded which). Sequencing was done on a sample of blood, either unsorted or a sorted T cell fraction (not recorded which). CDR3 sequence (DNA): TGTGCCAGCAGCTTATCTGAGCAGACTAATGAAAAACTGTTTTTT. Residues: CASSLSEQTNEKLFF.